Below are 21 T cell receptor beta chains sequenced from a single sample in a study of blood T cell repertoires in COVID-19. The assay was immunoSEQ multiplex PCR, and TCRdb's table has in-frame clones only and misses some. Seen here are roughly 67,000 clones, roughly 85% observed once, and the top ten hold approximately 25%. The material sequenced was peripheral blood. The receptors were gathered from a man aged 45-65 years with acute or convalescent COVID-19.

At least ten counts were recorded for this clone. CDR3 DNA sequence: TGTGCCAGCAGTGATTGGCGGGGAAATGAGCAGTTCTTC. Encoded protein: CASSDWRGNEQFF. The rearrangement links TRBV6-1 to TRBJ2-1, with TRBD2 as a possible D gene (6 bases). Trimming left V 3 bases short and J 7 bases short, with 10 bases between. CDR1 MNHNS and CDR2 SASEGT come from the germline V gene. The CDR3 length is 13 residues.

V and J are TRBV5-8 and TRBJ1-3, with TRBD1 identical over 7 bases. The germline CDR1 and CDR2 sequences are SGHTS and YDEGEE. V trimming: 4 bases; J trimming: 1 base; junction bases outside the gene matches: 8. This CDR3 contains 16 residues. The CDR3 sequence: CASSMDRRRSGNTIYF. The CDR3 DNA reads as TGTGCCAGCAGCATGGACAGGCGAAGATCTGGAAACACCATATATTTT.

The CDR3 protein is CASSSKRLGDNEQFF. The CDR3 DNA is TGCGCCAGCAGCTCAAAGCGACTAGGAGACAATGAGCAGTTCTTC. The chain employs TRBV5-1 and TRBJ2-1; TRBD2 might be the D (6 bases). Per the germline V gene, CDR1 is SGHRS and CDR2 is YFSETQ. This CDR3 comprises 15 residues. Trimming removed 3 bases at V and 5 bases at J, with 15 bases between.

This chain's CDR3 is CASSQQGNSPLHF. DNA for the CDR3: TGTGCCAGTAGCCAACAGGGGAATTCACCCCTCCACTTT. This sequence joins TRBV19 and TRBJ1-6; 7 bases agree with TRBD1. V lost 6 bases, J lost 7 bases, and 3 bases stayed unmatched. CDR1 and CDR2 from the germline V gene are LNHDA and SQIVND (reference sequence). This CDR3 is 13 amino acids long.

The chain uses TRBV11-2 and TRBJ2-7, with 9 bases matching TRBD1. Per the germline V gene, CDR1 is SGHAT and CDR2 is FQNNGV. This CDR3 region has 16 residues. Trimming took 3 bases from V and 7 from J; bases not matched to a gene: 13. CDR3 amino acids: CASSFRDRAERGEQYF. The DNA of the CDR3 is TGTGCCAGCAGCTTCCGGGACAGGGCCGAAAGGGGGGAGCAGTACTTC.

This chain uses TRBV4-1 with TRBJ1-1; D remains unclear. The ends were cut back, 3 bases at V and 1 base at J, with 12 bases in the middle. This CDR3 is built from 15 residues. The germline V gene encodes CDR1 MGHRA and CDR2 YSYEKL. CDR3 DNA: TGCGCCAGCAGCCAGCCACATATAAAGAACACTGAAGCTTTCTTT. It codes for CASSQPHIKNTEAFF.

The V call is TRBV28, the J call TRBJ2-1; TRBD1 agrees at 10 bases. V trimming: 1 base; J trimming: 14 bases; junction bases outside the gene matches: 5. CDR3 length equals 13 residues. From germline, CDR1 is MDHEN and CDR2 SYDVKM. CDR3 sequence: CASSLSLDRGEFF. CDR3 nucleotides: TGTGCCAGCAGTTTATCCTTGGACAGGGGGGAGTTCTTC. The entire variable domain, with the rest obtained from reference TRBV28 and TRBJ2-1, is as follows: DVKVTQSSRYLVKRTGEKVFLECVQDMDHENMFWYRQDPGLGLRLIYFSYDVKMKEKGDIPEGYSVSREKKERFSLILESASTNQTSMYLCASSLSLDRGEFFGPGTRLTVL.

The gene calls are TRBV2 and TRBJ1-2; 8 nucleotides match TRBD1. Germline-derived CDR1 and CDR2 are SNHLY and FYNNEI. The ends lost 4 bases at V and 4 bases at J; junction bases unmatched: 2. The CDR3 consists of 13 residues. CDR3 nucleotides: TGTGCCAGCAGTGGACAGGGGAGCTATGGCTACACCTTC. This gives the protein CASSGQGSYGYTF.

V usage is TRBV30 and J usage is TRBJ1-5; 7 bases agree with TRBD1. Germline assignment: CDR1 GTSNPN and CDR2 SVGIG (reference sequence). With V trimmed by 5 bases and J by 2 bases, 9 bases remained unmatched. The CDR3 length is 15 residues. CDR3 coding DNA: TGTGCCTGGGGAGAGGGGGCAAAGGGCAATCAGCCCCAGCATTTT. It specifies CAWGEGAKGNQPQHF.

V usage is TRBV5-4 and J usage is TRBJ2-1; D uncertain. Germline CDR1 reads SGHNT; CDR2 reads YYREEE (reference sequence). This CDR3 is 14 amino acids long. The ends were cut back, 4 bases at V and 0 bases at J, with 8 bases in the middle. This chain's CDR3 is CASSPFSSYNEQFF. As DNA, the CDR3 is TGTGCCAGCAGCCCGTTCAGCTCCTACAATGAGCAGTTCTTC.

The CDR3 nucleotides are TGTGCCAGTAGTATCGTATCTAGCGGGTTGAGGGAGACCCAGTACTTC. This translates into CASSIVSSGLRETQYF. The chain is built from TRBV19 and TRBJ2-5; 8 bases are shared with TRBD2. Germline V gene sequence: CDR1 LNHDA, CDR2 SQIVND (reference sequence). With V trimmed by 3 bases and J by 5 bases, 11 bases remained unmatched. This CDR3 spans 16 amino acids.

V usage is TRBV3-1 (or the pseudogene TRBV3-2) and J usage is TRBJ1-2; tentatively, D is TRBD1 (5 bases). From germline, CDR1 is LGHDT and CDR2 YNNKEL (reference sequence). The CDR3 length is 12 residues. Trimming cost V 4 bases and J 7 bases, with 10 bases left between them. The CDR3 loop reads CASSPGTLGYTF. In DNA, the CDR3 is TGTGCCAGCAGCCCAGGGACTCTTGGCTACACCTTC.

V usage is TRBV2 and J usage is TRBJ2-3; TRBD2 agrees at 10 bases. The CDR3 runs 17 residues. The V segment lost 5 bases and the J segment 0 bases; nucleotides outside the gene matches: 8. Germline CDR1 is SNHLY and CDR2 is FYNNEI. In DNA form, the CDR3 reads TGTGCCAGCAGTTTACCTAGCGGGGGACATAGCACAGATACGCAGTATTTT. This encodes CASSLPSGGHSTDTQYF.

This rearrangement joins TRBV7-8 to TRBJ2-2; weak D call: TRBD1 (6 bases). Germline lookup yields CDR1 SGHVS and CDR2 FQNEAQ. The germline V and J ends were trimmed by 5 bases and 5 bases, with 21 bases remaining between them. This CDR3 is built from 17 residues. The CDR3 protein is CASSPGPGTIETGELFF. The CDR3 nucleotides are TGTGCCAGCAGCCCGGGGCCCGGGACAATCGAGACCGGGGAGCTGTTTTTT.

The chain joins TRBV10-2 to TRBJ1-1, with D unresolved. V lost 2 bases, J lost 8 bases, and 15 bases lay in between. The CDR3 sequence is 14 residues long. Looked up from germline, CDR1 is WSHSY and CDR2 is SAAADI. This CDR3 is CASSEEWVLSEAFF. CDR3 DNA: TGCGCCAGCAGTGAGGAATGGGTCCTTAGCGAAGCTTTCTTT.

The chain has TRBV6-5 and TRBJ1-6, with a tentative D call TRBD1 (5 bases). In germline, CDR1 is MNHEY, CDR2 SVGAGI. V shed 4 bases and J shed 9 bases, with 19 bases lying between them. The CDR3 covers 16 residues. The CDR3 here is CASSFGAYRSSSPLHF. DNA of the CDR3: TGTGCCAGCAGTTTTGGAGCCTACAGGTCTAGTTCACCCCTCCACTTT.

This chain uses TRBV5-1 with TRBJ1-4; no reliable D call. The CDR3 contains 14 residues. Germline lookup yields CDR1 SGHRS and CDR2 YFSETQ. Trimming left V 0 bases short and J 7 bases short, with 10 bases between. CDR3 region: CASSLGQAGEKLFF. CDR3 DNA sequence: TGCGCCAGCAGCTTGGGTCAGGCGGGTGAAAAACTGTTTTTT.

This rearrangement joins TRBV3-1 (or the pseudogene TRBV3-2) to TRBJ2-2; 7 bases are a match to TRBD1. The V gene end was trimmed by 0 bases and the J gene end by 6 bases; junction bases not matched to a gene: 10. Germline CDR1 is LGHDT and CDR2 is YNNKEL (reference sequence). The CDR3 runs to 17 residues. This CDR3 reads CASSQEGETGDSGELFF. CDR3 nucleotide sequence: TGTGCCAGCAGCCAAGAAGGAGAAACAGGGGATTCCGGGGAGCTGTTTTTT.

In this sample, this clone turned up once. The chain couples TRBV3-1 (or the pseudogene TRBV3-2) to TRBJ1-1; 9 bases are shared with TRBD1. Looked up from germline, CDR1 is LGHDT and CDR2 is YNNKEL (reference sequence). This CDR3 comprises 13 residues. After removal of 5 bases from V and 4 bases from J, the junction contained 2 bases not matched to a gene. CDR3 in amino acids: CASSSTGGTEAFF. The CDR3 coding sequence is TGTGCCAGCAGCTCGACAGGGGGCACTGAAGCTTTCTTT.

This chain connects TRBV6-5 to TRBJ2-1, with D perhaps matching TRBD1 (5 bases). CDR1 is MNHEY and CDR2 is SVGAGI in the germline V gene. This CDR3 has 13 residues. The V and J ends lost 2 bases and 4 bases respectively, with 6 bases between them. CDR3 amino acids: CASSYGAYNEQFF. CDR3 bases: TGTGCCAGCAGTTACGGGGCGTACAATGAGCAGTTCTTC.

The CDR3 bases are TGTGCCAGCAGCTGGGCCGGGACAGCGTTCTATGGCTACACCTTC. Translation gives CASSWAGTAFYGYTF. The chain is built from TRBV27 and TRBJ1-2; TRBD1 aligns across 7 bases. This CDR3 region has 15 residues. Trimming removed 6 bases from V and 4 bases from J; junction bases left unmatched: 11. The germline V gene encodes CDR1 MNHEY and CDR2 SMNVEV (reference sequence).